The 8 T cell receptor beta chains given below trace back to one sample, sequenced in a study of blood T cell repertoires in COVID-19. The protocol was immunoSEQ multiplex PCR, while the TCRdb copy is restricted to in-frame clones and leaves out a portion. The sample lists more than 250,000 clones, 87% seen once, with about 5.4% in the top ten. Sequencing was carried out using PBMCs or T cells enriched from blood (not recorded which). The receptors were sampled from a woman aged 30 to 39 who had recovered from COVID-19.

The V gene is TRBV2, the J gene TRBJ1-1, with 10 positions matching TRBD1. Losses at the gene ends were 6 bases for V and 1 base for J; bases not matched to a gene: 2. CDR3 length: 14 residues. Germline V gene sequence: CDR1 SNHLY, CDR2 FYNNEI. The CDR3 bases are TGTGCCAGCAGAGACAGGGGGCGGAACACTGAAGCTTTCTTT. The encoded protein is CASRDRGRNTEAFF.

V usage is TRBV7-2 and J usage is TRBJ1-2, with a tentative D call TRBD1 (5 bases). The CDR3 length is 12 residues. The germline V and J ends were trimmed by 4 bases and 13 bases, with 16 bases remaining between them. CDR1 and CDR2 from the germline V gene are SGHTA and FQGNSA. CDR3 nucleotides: TGTGCCAGCAGCTCTATTCGGGGGTCCCCCACCTTC. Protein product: CASSSIRGSPTF. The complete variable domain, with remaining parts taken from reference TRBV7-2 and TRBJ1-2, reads GAGVSQSPSNKVTEKGKDVELRCDPISGHTALYWYRQSLGQGLEFLIYFQGNSAPDKSGLPSDRFSAERTGGSVSTLTIQRTQQEDSAVYLCASSSIRGSPTFGSGTRLTVV.

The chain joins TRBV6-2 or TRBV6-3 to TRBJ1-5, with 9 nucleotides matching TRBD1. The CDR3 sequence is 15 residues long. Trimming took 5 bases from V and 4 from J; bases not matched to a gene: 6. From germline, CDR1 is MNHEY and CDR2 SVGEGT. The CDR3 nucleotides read TGTGCCAGCAGTCCACGGGACAGGGATAATCAGCCCCAGCATTTT. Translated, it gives CASSPRDRDNQPQHF.

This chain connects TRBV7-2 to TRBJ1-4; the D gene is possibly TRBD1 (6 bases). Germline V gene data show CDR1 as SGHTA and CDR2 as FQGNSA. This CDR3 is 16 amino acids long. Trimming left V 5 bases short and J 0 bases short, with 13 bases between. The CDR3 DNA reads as TGTGCCAGCAGCGCGGACAGCGACACAACTAATGAAAAACTGTTTTTT. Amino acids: CASSADSDTTNEKLFF.

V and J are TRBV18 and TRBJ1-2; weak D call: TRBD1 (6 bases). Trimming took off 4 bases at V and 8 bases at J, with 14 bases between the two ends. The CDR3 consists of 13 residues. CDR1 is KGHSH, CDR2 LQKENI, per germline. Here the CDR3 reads CASSQDRSWGYTF. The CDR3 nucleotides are TGTGCCAGCTCACAAGACAGGTCCTGGGGCTACACCTTC.

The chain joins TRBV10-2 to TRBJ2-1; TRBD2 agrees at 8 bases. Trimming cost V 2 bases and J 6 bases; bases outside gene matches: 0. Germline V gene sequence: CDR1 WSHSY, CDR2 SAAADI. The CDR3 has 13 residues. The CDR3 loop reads CASSETSGNEQFF. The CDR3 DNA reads TGCGCCAGCAGTGAGACTAGCGGCAATGAGCAGTTCTTC.

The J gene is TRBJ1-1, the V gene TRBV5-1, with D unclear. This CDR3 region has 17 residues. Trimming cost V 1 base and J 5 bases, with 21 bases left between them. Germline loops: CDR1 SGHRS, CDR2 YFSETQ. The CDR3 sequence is CASSLRPRERVGTEAFF. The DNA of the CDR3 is TGCGCCAGCAGCTTGCGCCCTCGGGAGAGGGTGGGAACTGAAGCTTTCTTT.

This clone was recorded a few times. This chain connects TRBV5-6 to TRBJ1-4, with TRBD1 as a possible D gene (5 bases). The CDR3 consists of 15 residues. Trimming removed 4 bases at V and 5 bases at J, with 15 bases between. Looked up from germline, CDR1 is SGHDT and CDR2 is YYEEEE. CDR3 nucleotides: TGTGCCAGCAGCCCGGGCGGCAGGGCGAATGAAAAACTGTTTTTT. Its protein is CASSPGGRANEKLFF.